These 6 T cell receptor beta chains came from one sample sequenced in a study of control samples from healthy donors and cancer patients. Here immunoSEQ multiplex PCR was the method, and the copy in TCRdb shows in-frame clones only, minus some. Of over 150,000 clones listed, 90% are singletons. Material: blood. These receptor sequences come from a woman between 50 and 59 years old in good health.

The J gene is TRBJ2-1, the V gene TRBV4-2; 13 bases are a match to TRBD2. Trimming at V came to 5 bases and at J to 3 bases, leaving 7 bases not matched to a gene. The CDR3 has 17 residues. Germline V gene lookup returns CDR1 LGHNA and CDR2 YNFKEQ. In DNA, the CDR3 is TGTGCCAGCAGCTCTCGACTAGCGGGAGGAGTCTACAATGAGCAGTTCTTC. It encodes CASSSRLAGGVYNEQFF.

This chain links TRBV19 with TRBJ2-3; the D gene is possibly TRBD2 (6 bases). The CDR3 extends over 16 amino acids. V was pared by 3 bases and J by 1 base, with 14 bases between. The germline CDR1 and CDR2 sequences are LNHDA and SQIVND (reference sequence). The CDR3 reads CASSITGSVRTDTQYF. CDR3 coding DNA: TGTGCCAGTAGTATCACCGGGAGCGTTCGCACAGATACGCAGTATTTT.

This clone occurred once. This sequence joins TRBV7-6 and TRBJ1-6; no clear D. Germline V gene sequence: CDR1 SGHVS, CDR2 FNYEAQ. The V and J ends lost 4 bases and 8 bases respectively, with 12 bases between them. The CDR3 has 14 amino acids. The CDR3 DNA reads as TGTGCCAGCAGCTCGGACGGAGTCTATTCACCCCTCCACTTT. Its translation is CASSSDGVYSPLHF.

The chain links TRBV6-6 to TRBJ1-5; 7 bases are shared with TRBD1. CDR1 is MNHNY, CDR2 SVGAGI, per germline (reference sequence). The CDR3 is made up of 16 amino acids. The V and J ends lost 0 bases and 3 bases, in that order; junction bases with no gene match: 5. CDR3 amino acids: CASSYSKGQYNQPQHF. CDR3 nucleotides: TGTGCCAGCAGTTACTCCAAGGGACAGTACAATCAGCCCCAGCATTTT.

This sequence joins TRBV28 and TRBJ1-2; perhaps TRBD1 as D (5 bases). V was trimmed by 2 bases and J by 5 bases, leaving 15 bases between them. Germline lookup yields CDR1 MDHEN and CDR2 SYDVKM. The CDR3 is made up of 15 amino acids. The CDR3 coding sequence is TGTGCCAGCAGTTTAGTGGCAGGGTGGGGGTATGGCTACACCTTC. Amino acid sequence: CASSLVAGWGYGYTF.

This clone was counted once. V is TRBV6-4 and J is TRBJ1-1; 10 nucleotides align to TRBD1. The length of the CDR3 is 13 residues. Germline assignment: CDR1 MRHNA and CDR2 SNTAGT. Trimming removed 4 bases from V and 5 bases from J; junction bases left unmatched: 1. The CDR3 sequence is CASSGQGATEAFF. CDR3 DNA sequence: TGTGCCAGCAGTGGACAGGGGGCTACTGAAGCTTTCTTT.